This record covers a single TCR beta chain. The sample comes from a study of T-cell reconstitution after alpha-beta-depleted transplantation in children. The CDR3 is 15 residues long. Germline V gives CDR1 SGHAT, CDR2 FQNNGV. After removal of 7 bases from V and 6 bases from J, the junction contained 12 bases not matched to a gene. Researchers prepared the TCRbeta library using unique molecular identifiers, the study reports. From the PCR reads, TCRdb called clonotypes with MiXCR, one entry per CDR3 protein. The sample carries almost 500,000 distinct CDR3 sequences, around 13% recorded once. This receptor was taken from a human donor who donated a stem cell graft to a child with combined immunodeficiency. The starting material was PBMCs from the stem cell graft donor, obtained from the stem cell graft. The chain couples TRBV11-2 to TRBJ2-3; 8 bases match TRBD2. CDR3 region: CASTGGASRGDTQYF. CDR3 bases: TGTGCCAGCACCGGGGGGGCCTCCCGGGGGGATACGCAGTATTTT.